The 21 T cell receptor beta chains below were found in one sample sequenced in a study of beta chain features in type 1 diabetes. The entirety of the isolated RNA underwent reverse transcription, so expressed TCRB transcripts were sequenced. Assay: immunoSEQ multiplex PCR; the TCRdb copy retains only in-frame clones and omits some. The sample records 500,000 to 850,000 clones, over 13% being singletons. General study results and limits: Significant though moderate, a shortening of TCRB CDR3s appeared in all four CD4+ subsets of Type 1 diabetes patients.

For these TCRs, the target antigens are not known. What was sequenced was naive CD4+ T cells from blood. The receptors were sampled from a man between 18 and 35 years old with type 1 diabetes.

This CDR3 reads CASRQVGSNQPQHF. The CDR3 DNA reads TGCGCCAGCAGACAGGTAGGGAGCAATCAGCCCCAGCATTTT. The chain has TRBV4-1 and TRBJ1-5; D is perhaps TRBD1 (5 bases). This CDR3 contains 14 residues. V lost 6 bases and J lost 1, with 10 bases in between. Germline V gene sequence: CDR1 MGHRA, CDR2 YSYEKL.

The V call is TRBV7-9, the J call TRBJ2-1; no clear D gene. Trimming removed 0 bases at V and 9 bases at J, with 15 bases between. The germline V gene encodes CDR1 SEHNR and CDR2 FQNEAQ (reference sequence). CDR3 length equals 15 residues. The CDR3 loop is CASSLALRERSEQFF. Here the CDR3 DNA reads TGTGCCAGCAGCTTAGCCCTCCGTGAGAGGAGTGAGCAGTTCTTC.

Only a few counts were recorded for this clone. The CDR3 sequence: CASTLKGTSHYTDTQYF. The CDR3 bases are TGTGCCTCCACACTTAAAGGGACCTCCCACTACACAGATACGCAGTATTTT. V is TRBV30 and J is TRBJ2-3, with D perhaps being TRBD1 or TRBD2 (5 bases each). The CDR3 loop spans 17 amino acids. The germline V and J ends were trimmed by 7 bases and 2 bases, with 25 bases remaining between them. Germline V gives CDR1 GTSNPN, CDR2 SVGIG (reference sequence).

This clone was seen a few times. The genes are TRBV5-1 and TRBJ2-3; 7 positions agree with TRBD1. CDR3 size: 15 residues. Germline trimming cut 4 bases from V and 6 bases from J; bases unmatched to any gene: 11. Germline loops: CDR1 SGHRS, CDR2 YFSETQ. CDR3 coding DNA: TGCGCCAGCAGCCTCACGGCCGTCAGGGGGGATACGCAGTATTTT. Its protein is CASSLTAVRGDTQYF. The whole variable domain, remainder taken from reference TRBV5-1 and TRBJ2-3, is KAGVTQTPRYLIKTRGQQVTLSCSPISGHRSVSWYQQTPGQGLQFLFEYFSETQRNKGNFPGRFSGRQFSNSRSEMNVSTLELGDSALYLCASSLTAVRGDTQYFGPGTRLTVL.

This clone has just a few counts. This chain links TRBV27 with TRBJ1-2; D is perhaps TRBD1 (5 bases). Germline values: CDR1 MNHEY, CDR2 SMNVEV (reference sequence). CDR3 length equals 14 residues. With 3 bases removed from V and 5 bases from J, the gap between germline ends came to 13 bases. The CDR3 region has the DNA TGTGCCAGCAGTTTTGGGGCAGGGCTATATGGCTACACCTTC. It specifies CASSFGAGLYGYTF.

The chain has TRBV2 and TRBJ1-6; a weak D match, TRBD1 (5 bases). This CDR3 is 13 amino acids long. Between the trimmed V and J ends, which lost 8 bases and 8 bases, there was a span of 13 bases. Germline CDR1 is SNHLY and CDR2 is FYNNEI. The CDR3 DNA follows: TGTGCCAGCTATTGGGGCAGTTATTCACCCCTCCACTTT. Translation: CASYWGSYSPLHF.

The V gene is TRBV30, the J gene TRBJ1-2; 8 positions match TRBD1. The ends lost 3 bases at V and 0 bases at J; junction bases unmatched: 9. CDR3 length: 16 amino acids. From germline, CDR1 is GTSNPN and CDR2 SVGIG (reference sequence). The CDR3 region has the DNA TGTGCCTGGAGAAGCGTCGAGACAGGGGCTAACTATGGCTACACCTTC. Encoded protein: CAWRSVETGANYGYTF.

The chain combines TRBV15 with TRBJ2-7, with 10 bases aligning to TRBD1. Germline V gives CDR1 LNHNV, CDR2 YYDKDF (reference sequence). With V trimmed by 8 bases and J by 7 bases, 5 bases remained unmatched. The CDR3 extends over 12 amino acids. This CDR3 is CATAGQGLEQYF. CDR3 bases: TGTGCCACCGCGGGACAGGGGCTGGAGCAGTACTTC.

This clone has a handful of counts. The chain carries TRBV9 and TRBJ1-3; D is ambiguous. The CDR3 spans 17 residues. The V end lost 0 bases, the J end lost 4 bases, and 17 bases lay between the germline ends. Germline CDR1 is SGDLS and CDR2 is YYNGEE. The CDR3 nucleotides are TGTGCCAGCAGCGTAGAGGCCCCGGGAGGAGACGGAAACACCATATATTTT. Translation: CASSVEAPGGDGNTIYF. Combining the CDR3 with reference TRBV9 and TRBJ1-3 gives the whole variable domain DSGVTQTPKHLITATGQRVTLRCSPRSGDLSVYWYQQSLDQGLQFLIQYYNGEERAKGNILERFSAQQFPDLHSELNLSSLELGDSALYFCASSVEAPGGDGNTIYFGEGSWLTVV.

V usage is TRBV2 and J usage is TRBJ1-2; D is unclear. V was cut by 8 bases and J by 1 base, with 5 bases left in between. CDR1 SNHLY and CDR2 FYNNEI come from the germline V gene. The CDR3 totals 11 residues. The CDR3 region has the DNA TGTGCCAGCGTGGGTAACTATGGCTACACCTTC. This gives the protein CASVGNYGYTF.

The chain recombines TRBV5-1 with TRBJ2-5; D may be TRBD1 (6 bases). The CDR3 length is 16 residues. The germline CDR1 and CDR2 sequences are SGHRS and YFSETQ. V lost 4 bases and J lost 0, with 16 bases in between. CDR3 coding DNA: TGCGCCAGCAGCCGCACCATGAGGACAGACCAAGAGACCCAGTACTTC. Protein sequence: CASSRTMRTDQETQYF.

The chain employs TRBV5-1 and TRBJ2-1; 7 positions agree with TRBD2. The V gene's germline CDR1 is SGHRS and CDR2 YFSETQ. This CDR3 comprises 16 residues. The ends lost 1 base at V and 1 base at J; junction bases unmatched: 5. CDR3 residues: CASSLPLAQSYNEQFF. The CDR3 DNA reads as TGCGCCAGCAGCTTGCCACTAGCGCAATCCTACAATGAGCAGTTCTTC.

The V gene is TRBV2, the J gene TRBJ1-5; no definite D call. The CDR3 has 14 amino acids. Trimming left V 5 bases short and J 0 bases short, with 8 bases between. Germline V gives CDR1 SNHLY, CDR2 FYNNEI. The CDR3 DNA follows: TGTGCCAGCAGTCCTTCACTTAGCAATCAGCCCCAGCATTTT. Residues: CASSPSLSNQPQHF.

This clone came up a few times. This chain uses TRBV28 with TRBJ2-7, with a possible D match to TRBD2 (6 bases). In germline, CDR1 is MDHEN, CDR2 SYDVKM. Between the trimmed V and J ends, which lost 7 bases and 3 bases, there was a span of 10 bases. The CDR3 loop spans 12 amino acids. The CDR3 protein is CASTGVDYEQYF. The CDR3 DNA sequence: TGTGCCAGCACGGGGGTTGACTACGAGCAGTACTTC.

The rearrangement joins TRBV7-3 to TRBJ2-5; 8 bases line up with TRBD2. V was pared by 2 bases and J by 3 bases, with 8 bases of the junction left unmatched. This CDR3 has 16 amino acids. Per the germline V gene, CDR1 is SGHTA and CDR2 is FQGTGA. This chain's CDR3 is CASSLDPLAGKETQYF. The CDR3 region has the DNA TGTGCCAGCAGCTTAGACCCCTTAGCGGGGAAAGAGACCCAGTACTTC.

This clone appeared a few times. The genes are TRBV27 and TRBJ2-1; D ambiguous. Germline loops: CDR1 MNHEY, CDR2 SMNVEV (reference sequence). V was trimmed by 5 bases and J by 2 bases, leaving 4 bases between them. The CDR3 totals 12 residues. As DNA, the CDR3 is TGTGCCAGCAGTATACCCTACAATGAGCAGTTCTTC. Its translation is CASSIPYNEQFF.

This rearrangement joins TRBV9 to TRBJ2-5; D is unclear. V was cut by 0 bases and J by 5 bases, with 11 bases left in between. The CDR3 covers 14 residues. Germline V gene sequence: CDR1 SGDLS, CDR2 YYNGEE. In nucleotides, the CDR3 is TGTGCCAGCAGCGTAGGTGGAGTTGATGAGACCCAGTACTTC. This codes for CASSVGGVDETQYF. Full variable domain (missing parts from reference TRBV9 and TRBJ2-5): DSGVTQTPKHLITATGQRVTLRCSPRSGDLSVYWYQQSLDQGLQFLIQYYNGEERAKGNILERFSAQQFPDLHSELNLSSLELGDSALYFCASSVGGVDETQYFGPGTRLLVL.

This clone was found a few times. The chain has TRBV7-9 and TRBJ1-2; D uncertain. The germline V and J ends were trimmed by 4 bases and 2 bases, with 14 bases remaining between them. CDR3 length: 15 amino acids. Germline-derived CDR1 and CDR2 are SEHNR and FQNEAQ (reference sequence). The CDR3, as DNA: TGTGCCAGCAGCTCCCTCGCGGTAGAAAACTATGGCTACACCTTC. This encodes CASSSLAVENYGYTF.

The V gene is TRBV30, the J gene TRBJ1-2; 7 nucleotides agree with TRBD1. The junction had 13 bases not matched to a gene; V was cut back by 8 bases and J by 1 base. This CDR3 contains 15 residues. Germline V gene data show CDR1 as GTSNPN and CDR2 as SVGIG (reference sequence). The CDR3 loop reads CAQGQWGDINYGYTF. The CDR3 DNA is TGTGCCCAGGGACAGTGGGGGGATATTAACTATGGCTACACCTTC.

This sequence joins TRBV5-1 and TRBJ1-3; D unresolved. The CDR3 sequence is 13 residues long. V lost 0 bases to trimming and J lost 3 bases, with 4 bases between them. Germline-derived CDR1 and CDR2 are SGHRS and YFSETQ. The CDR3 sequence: CASSLAGGNTIYF. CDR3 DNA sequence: TGCGCCAGCAGCTTGGCCGGTGGAAACACCATATATTTT.

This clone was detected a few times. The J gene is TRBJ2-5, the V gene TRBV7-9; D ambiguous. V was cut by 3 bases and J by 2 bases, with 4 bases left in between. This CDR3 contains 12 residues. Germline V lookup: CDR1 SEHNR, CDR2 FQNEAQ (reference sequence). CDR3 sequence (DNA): TGTGCCAGCAGCTTCCAGCAAGAGACCCAGTACTTC. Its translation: CASSFQQETQYF.